This record concerns one T cell receptor (beta chain) sequence. In the same sample, other DNA sequences code for this CDR3. The data were produced by immunoSEQ multiplex PCR, yet TCRdb's version contains in-frame clones alone and is incomplete. The table shows about 2.2 million clones, with around 93% occurring only once. The CDR3 is 16 amino acids. V trimming: 0 bases; J trimming: 2 bases; junction bases outside the gene matches: 4. The germline V gene encodes CDR1 SEHNR and CDR2 FQNEAQ (reference sequence). The source of the sample is a study of shared clonotypes between healthy human individuals. Terminally differentiated effector memory CD45RA+ cells were excluded from the naive CD8 cells, which were CD45RO-negative and positively selected for CCR7.

The receptor was derived from a man younger than 35 in good health. Some clones in this sample may be carry-over from other donors' samples. Input material: naive CD8+ T cells from PBMCs. V is TRBV7-9 and J is TRBJ2-1, with 7 bases matching TRBD2. The CDR3 here is CASSLAGLAAYNEQFF. CDR3 sequence (DNA): TGTGCCAGCAGCTTAGCCGGCCTAGCGGCCTACAATGAGCAGTTCTTC.